This TCR beta chain was sequenced in a study of T cells after yellow fever vaccination. Study context: Some fractions had low cell numbers, and these were prepared with SMART-Seq v4 Ultra Low Input. General study points: Although the secondary response was weaker, it peaked faster, at day 5 versus 15. Some clonotypes, a small share, were shared between CD4 and CD8 compartments. Primary-vaccination clones mostly resurfaced post-booster (nearly 97% CD4, about 87% CD8).

Germline-derived CDR1 and CDR2 are MDHEN and SYDVKM. Trimming removed 6 bases at V and 6 bases at J, with 18 bases between. The CDR3 contains 15 residues. Via MiXCR, TCRdb re-called the 5' RACE reads, giving one row per CDR3 protein. The data contain hundreds of thousands of distinct CDR3 sequences, approximately 12% of them singletons. This clonotype occurred a few times. Its specificity is not known. The material sequenced was PBMCs, taken on the day of the yellow fever booster vaccination. This receptor was obtained from a man aged 30 to 45 who received the YFV17D yellow fever vaccine. This chain connects TRBV28 to TRBJ1-5; no clear D gene. CDR3 amino acids: CASSESRQRIQPQHF. The CDR3 DNA follows: TGTGCCAGCAGCGAGTCTAGGCAGAGAATTCAGCCCCAGCATTTT.